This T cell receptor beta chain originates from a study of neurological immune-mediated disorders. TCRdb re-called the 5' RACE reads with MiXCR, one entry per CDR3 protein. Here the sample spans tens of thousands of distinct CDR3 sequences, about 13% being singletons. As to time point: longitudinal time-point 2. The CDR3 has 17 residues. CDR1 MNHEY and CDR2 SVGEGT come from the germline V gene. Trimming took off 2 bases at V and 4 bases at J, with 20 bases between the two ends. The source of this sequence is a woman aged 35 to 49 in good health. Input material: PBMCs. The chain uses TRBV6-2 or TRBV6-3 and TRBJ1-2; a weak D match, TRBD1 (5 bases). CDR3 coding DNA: TGTGCCAGCAGTTACGTTGGGACCTCAAGCCGGTTCTATGGCTACACCTTC. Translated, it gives CASSYVGTSSRFYGYTF.